This T cell receptor beta chain was sequenced during a study of blood T cells in healthy people across ages. A second about 6 to 11 cycle PCR used barcoded and J-beta primers. One entry per CDR3 protein results from TCRdb running MiXCR on the 5' RACE reads. The data contain about 760,000 distinct CDR3 sequences, approximately 25% of them singletons. The study's findings and limits: Correlation between TCR beta diversity and naive T cell percentage was strong.

The CDR3 consists of 13 residues. Per the germline V gene, CDR1 is SGHTA and CDR2 is FQGTGA. As to this clonotype: No antigen is known for it. An end of the junction does not agree with germline; a read error may underlie this.

These same records also appear under a second study, on T cells of mothers and their children. That report adds: At a sensitivity of roughly 90 clones per million clonotypes, no persistent microchimeric T cell clones appeared.

The sequence was obtained from a boy between 5 and 17 years old in good health. This chain connects TRBV7-3 to TRBJ2-1; tentative D call: TRBD1 (6 bases). Sequenced input: blood. Here the CDR3 DNA reads TGTGCCAGCACCATTCAACCGGGACATTCTCCGATCTTC. This translates into CASTIQPGHSPIF.